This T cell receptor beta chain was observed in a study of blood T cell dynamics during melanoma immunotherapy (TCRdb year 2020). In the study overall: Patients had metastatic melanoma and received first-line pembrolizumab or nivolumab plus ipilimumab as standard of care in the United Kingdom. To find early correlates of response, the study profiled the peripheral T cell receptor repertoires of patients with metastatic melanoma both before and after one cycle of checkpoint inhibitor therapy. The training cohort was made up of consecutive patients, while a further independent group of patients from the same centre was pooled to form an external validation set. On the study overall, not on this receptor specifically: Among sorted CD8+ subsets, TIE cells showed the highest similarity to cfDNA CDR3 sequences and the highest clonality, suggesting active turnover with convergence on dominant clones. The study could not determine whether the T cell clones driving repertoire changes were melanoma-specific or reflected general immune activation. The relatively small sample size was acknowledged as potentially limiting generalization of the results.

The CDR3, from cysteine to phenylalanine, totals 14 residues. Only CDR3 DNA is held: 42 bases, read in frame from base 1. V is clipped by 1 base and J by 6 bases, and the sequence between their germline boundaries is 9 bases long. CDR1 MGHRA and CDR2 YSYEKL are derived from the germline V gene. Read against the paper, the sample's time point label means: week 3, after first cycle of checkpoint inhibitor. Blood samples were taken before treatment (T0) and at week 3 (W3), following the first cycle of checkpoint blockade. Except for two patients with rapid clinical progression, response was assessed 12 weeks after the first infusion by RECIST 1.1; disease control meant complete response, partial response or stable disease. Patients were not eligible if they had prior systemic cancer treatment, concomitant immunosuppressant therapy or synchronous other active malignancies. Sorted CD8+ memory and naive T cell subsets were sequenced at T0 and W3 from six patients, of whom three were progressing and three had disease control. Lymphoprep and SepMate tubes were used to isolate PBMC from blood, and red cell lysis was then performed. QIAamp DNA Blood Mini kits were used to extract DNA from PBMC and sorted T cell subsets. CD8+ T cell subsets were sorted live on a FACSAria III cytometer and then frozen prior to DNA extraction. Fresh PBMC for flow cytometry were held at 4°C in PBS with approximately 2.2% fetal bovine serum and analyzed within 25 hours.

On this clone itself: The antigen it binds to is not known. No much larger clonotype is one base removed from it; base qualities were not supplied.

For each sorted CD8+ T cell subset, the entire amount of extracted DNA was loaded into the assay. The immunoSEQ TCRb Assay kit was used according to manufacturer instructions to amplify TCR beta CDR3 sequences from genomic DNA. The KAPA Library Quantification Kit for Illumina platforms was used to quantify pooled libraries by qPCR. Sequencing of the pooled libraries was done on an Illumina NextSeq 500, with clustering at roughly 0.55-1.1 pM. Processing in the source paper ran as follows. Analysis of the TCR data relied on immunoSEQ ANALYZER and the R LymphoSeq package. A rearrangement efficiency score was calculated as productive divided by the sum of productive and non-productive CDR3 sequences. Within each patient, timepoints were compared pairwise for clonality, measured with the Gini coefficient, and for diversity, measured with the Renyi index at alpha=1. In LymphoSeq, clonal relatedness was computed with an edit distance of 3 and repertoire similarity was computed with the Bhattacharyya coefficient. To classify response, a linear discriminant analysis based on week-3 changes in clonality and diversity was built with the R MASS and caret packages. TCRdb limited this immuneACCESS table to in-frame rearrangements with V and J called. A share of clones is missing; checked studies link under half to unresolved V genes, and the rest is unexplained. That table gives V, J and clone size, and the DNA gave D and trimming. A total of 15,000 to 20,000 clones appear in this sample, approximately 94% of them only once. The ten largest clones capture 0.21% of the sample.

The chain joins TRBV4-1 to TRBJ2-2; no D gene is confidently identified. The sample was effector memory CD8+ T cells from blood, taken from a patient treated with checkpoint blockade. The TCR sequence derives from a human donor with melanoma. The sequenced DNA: TGCGCCAGCAGCCAAGGGAATACGCCCGGGGAGCTGTTTTTT. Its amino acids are CASSQGNTPGELFF.